Only a few counts were recorded for the clone carrying this TCR beta chain. This entry is derived from a study of identical twins. TCRdb passed the 5' RACE reads through MiXCR, listing each CDR3 protein once. The sample comprises around 250,000 distinct CDR3 sequences, around 8% of which are singletons, and around 3% rests with the top ten. Germline V gives CDR1 SGHAT, CDR2 FQNNGV. Trimming stripped 0 bases from V and 9 bases from J, with 12 bases between. The CDR3 loop spans 13 amino acids. The same sample was also used in a study of yellow fever vaccine responses in identical twins.

Source material: CD8+ T cells sorted from blood. V is TRBV11-2 and J is TRBJ2-7; D is perhaps TRBD2 (6 bases). The source of this sequence is a young woman in good health. CDR3 in amino acids: CASSLDPGGRQYF. CDR3 nucleotide sequence: TGTGCCAGCAGCTTAGATCCCGGGGGAAGGCAGTACTTC.